This TCR beta chain stems from a study of blood T cell repertoires in COVID-19. Across 24 US areas, participants ranged in age from roughly 18 to 95 years. Cohorts were determined from participant-reported clinical history. This clone was observed a single time. Per the original data handling: From reference gene primer amplification, estimates of nucleated cell counts were derived. Here immunoSEQ multiplex PCR was the method, and the copy in TCRdb shows in-frame clones only, minus some. V and J calls and clone size are copied from that table; D and trimming were computed from the DNA. The table records about 330,000 clones, over 70% of them present only once. Sequencing input: PBMCs or T cells enriched from blood (not recorded which). This TCR was recovered from a man aged 25 to 40 who had recovered from COVID-19.

The CDR3 loop reads CASSPPVTGDGYTF. The CDR3 nucleotides are TGTGCCAGCTCACCACCCGTGACAGGGGACGGCTACACCTTC. The J gene is TRBJ1-2, the V gene TRBV18, with 8 bases lining up with TRBD1. J lost 8 bases, V lost 0 bases, and 5 bases had no gene match. The CDR3 length is 14 residues. Germline assignment: CDR1 KGHSH and CDR2 LQKENI. Using reference TRBV18 and TRBJ1-2 for the parts outside the CDR3, the full variable domain is NAGVMQNPRHLVRRRGQEARLRCSPMKGHSHVYWYRQLPEEGLKFMVYLQKENIIDESGMPKERFSAEFPKEGPSILRIQQVVRGDSAAYFCASSPPVTGDGYTFGSGTRLTVV.